Following are 7 T cell receptor beta chains from one sample sequenced in a study of human T cells and chemical hapten exposure. As to time point: pre-sensitization, week 0. Treatment in this sample: therapeutic diphenylcyclopropenone sensitization with weekly scalp DPC. TCRdb independently ran MiXCR on the RACE reads; one entry per CDR3 protein. The data hold fewer than 300,000 distinct CDR3 sequences, with 7.5% to 10% observed a single time. The material was whole blood, obtained in connection with sensitization to the hapten diphenylcyclopropenone (DPC). These receptor sequences come from a woman aged 40 to 50 with alopecia areata. Some clones in this sample may be carry-over from other donors' samples.

This clonotype was counted only a few times. The chain combines TRBV5-8 with TRBJ2-3; 9 bases line up with TRBD2. This CDR3 has 16 residues. Germline CDR1 reads SGHTS; CDR2 reads YDEGEE. Losses at the gene ends were 4 bases for V and 2 bases for J; bases not matched to a gene: 8. The CDR3 DNA follows: TGTGCCAGCAGCGCAATAGCGGGAGTAGTCACAGATACGCAGTATTTT. Residues: CASSAIAGVVTDTQYF. The full variable domain, its missing parts supplied by reference TRBV5-8 and TRBJ2-3, is EAGVTQSPTHLIKTRGQQATLRCSPISGHTSVYWYQQALGLGLQFLLWYDEGEERNRGNFPPRFSGRQFPNYSSELNVNALELEDSALYLCASSAIAGVVTDTQYFGPGTRLTVL.

This clonotype has only a few counts. The chain joins TRBV10-3 to TRBJ2-7; 9 bases are shared with TRBD1. This CDR3 is built from 13 residues. After removal of 8 bases from V and 3 bases from J, the junction contained 5 bases not matched to a gene. CDR1 and CDR2 from the germline V gene are ENHRY and SYGVKD. The CDR3 loop is CAIRGTGIYEQYF. CDR3 DNA sequence: TGTGCCATCCGGGGGACAGGGATCTACGAGCAGTACTTC.

This clonotype was picked up a small number of times. This sequence joins TRBV5-1 and TRBJ2-7, with 7 bases identical to TRBD1. Germline-derived CDR1 and CDR2 are SGHRS and YFSETQ. This CDR3 region has 17 residues. With 0 bases clipped from V and 2 bases from J, the junction kept 11 bases outside the gene matches. CDR3 region: CASSLEGRMQGAYEQYF. The CDR3 nucleotides read TGCGCCAGCAGCTTGGAGGGGCGTATGCAGGGGGCCTACGAGCAGTACTTC.

This clonotype was observed a handful of times. The chain couples TRBV27 to TRBJ2-1; 9 bases are a match to TRBD1. The length of the CDR3 is 15 residues. CDR1 and CDR2 (germline): MNHEY, SMNVEV (reference sequence). Trimming cost V 0 bases and J 4 bases; bases outside gene matches: 1. The CDR3 sequence: CASSLSGTGYNEQFF. As DNA, the CDR3 is TGTGCCAGCAGTTTATCTGGGACAGGGTACAATGAGCAGTTCTTC.

The chain is built from TRBV5-5 and TRBJ1-2, with D unresolved. The CDR3 spans 13 residues. Germline V lookup: CDR1 SGHKS, CDR2 YYEKEE (reference sequence). The ends were cut back, 4 bases at V and 0 bases at J, with 7 bases in the middle. In nucleotides, the CDR3 is TGTGCCAGCAGCCCGTTAGCTAACTATGGCTACACCTTC. This gives the protein CASSPLANYGYTF.

The genes are TRBV4-3 and TRBJ2-3, with 7 bases matching TRBD1. Trimming removed 1 base from V and 2 bases from J; junction bases left unmatched: 3. The germline CDR1 and CDR2 sequences are LGHNA and YSLEER. The CDR3 is 15 residues long. CDR3 amino acids: CASSQAQGITDTQYF. DNA of the CDR3: TGCGCCAGCAGCCAAGCACAGGGGATCACAGATACGCAGTATTTT.

CDR3 DNA sequence: TGCGCCAGCAGCTTGGCTTCATCTCTGGGGACAGAAGCTTTCTTT. Its protein is CASSLASSLGTEAFF. The V and J genes are TRBV5-1 and TRBJ1-1; TRBD1 might be the D (6 bases). The germline CDR1 and CDR2 sequences are SGHRS and YFSETQ. There are 15 residues in the CDR3. V lost 0 bases and J lost 8, with 17 bases in between.